This TCR beta chain is from a study of T cell repertoires in cytomegalovirus infection. TCRdb itself ran the reads through MiXCR, one entry per CDR3 protein. The sample consists of around 190,000 distinct CDR3 sequences, 13% to 15% of them appearing once. At least ten counts were recorded for this clonotype. V was cut by 7 bases and J by 5 bases, with 12 bases left in between. Germline V CDR1 and CDR2: MNHNS, SASEGT. CDR3 size: 13 residues. The V and J genes are TRBV6-1 and TRBJ1-5; D is perhaps TRBD1 (6 bases). Source material: PBMCs. This sequence originates from a human donor in good health (CMV status not recorded). Some clones in this sample may be carry-over from other donors' samples. CDR3 nucleotide sequence: TGTGCCAGCACCTCGCAGGGGTATCAGCCCCAGCATTTT. Translated, it gives CASTSQGYQPQHF.